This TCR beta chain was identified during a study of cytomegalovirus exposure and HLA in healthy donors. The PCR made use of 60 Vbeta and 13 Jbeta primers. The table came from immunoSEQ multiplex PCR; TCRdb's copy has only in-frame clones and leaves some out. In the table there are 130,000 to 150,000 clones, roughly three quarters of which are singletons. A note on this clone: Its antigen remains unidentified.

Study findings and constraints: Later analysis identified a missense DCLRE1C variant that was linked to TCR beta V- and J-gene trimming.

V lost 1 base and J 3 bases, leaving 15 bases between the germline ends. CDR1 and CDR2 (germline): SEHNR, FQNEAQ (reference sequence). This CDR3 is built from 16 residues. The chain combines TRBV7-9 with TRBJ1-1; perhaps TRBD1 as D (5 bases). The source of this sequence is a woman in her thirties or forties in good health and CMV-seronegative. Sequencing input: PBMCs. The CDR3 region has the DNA TGTGCCAGCAGCTTAGTACGGGACTACCTAGACACTGAAGCTTTCTTT. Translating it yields CASSLVRDYLDTEAFF. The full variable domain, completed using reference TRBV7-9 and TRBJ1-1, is DTGVSQNPRHKITKRGQNVTFRCDPISEHNRLYWYRQTLGQGPEFLTYFQNEAQLEKSRLLSDRFSAERPKGSFSTLEIQRTEQGDSAMYLCASSLVRDYLDTEAFFGQGTRLTVV.